These 25 T cell receptor beta chains came from one sample sequenced in a study of T cell responses to AZD1222 COVID-19 vaccine. Profiling relied on immunoSEQ multiplex PCR, and the TCRdb table lists in-frame clones only, not all of them. The table has roughly 80,000 clones, more than 75% seen once; the top ten hold about 4.3%. Material: peripheral blood, obtained on day 0 of AZD1222 vaccination. The receptors come from an adult in good health.

The V and J genes are TRBV11-1 and TRBJ2-1; 7 positions agree with TRBD1. Germline lookup yields CDR1 SGHAT and CDR2 FQDESV (reference sequence). The CDR3 covers 14 residues. V shed 2 bases, J shed 9 bases, and the junction held 7 bases outside the gene matches. CDR3 amino acids: CASSLFDRAGEQFF. The CDR3 bases are TGTGCCAGCAGCTTATTCGACAGGGCCGGTGAGCAGTTCTTC.

V is TRBV28 and J is TRBJ1-4; 7 bases align to TRBD1. This CDR3 region has 15 residues. Germline assignment: CDR1 MDHEN and CDR2 SYDVKM. J gave up 3 bases and V 4 bases, and 5 bases lay outside the gene matches. The CDR3 spells CASSSGTVSNEKLFF. For the CDR3, the DNA is TGTGCCAGCAGTTCCGGGACAGTTTCTAATGAAAAACTGTTTTTT.

The V call is TRBV9, the J call TRBJ2-3; D not certain. Trimming removed 1 base from V and 2 bases from J, with 11 bases in between. The CDR3 contains 15 residues. CDR1 is SGDLS and CDR2 is YYNGEE in the germline V gene. CDR3 sequence: CASSVSWGPTDTQYF. The CDR3 DNA is TGTGCCAGCAGCGTAAGCTGGGGTCCCACAGATACGCAGTATTTT.

The chain employs TRBV7-2 and TRBJ2-5; D is ambiguous. The germline V and J ends were trimmed by 0 bases and 2 bases, with 13 bases remaining between them. Germline loops: CDR1 SGHTA, CDR2 FQGNSA. The CDR3 runs 16 residues. The CDR3 reads CASSLASGVIQETQYF. CDR3 bases: TGTGCCAGCAGCTTAGCAAGTGGGGTGATACAAGAGACCCAGTACTTC.

The chain combines TRBV5-6 with TRBJ1-2; no reliable D call. CDR1 is SGHDT and CDR2 is YYEEEE in the germline V gene. CDR3 length: 14 amino acids. Between the trimmed V and J ends, which lost 3 bases and 5 bases, there was a span of 14 bases. CDR3 DNA: TGTGCCAGCAGCTACCGGGAGAGAGAGTATGGCTACACCTTC. Amino acids: CASSYREREYGYTF.

The chain carries TRBV28 and TRBJ1-1; the D gene is possibly TRBD1 (5 bases). Germline CDR1 is MDHEN and CDR2 is SYDVKM. V lost 7 bases and J lost 3, with 18 bases in between. The CDR3 is made up of 15 amino acids. CDR3 region: CASISQVSLYTEAFF. As DNA, the CDR3 is TGTGCCAGCATCTCACAGGTTTCCCTTTACACTGAAGCTTTCTTT. The full variable domain, with the rest looked up from reference TRBV28 and TRBJ1-1, is DVKVTQSSRYLVKRTGEKVFLECVQDMDHENMFWYRQDPGLGLRLIYFSYDVKMKEKGDIPEGYSVSREKKERFSLILESASTNQTSMYLCASISQVSLYTEAFFGQGTRLTVV.

This chain uses TRBV11-3 with TRBJ1-2; 10 nucleotides line up with TRBD1. Germline CDR1 is SGHNT and CDR2 is YENEEA. With 1 base clipped from V and 1 base from J, the junction kept 9 bases outside the gene matches. The CDR3 is 18 amino acids. CDR3 sequence: CASSLGPGQGNNNYGYTF. The CDR3 nucleotides are TGTGCCAGCAGCTTAGGCCCGGGACAGGGGAATAATAACTATGGCTACACCTTC.

This chain uses TRBV7-8 with TRBJ1-1; D is undetermined. This CDR3 spans 10 amino acids. From germline, CDR1 is SGHVS and CDR2 FQNEAQ. Trimming removed 3 bases at V and 10 bases at J, with 6 bases between. The CDR3 loop is CASSFSVAFF. The CDR3 DNA sequence: TGTGCCAGCAGCTTCAGTGTAGCTTTCTTT. Full variable domain (missing parts from reference TRBV7-8 and TRBJ1-1): GAGVSQSPRYKVAKRGQDVALRCDPISGHVSLFWYQQALGQGPEFLTYFQNEAQLDKSGLPSDRFFAERPEGSVSTLKIQRTQQEDSAVYLCASSFSVAFFGQGTRLTVV.

The chain combines TRBV7-3 with TRBJ1-1; TRBD1 agrees at 8 bases. CDR1 is SGHTA, CDR2 FQGTGA, per germline. V trimming: 2 bases; J trimming: 7 bases; junction bases outside the gene matches: 3. The CDR3 runs 13 residues. The CDR3 is CASSLGTGNEAFF. The CDR3 coding sequence is TGTGCCAGCAGCTTAGGGACAGGAAATGAAGCTTTCTTT.

This chain links TRBV7-2 with TRBJ2-3, with 11 bases fitting TRBD2. CDR3 length: 16 amino acids. In germline, CDR1 is SGHTA, CDR2 FQGNSA. Germline trimming cut 1 base from V and 5 bases from J; bases unmatched to any gene: 5. CDR3 bases: TGTGCCAGCAGCTTAGGGACTAGCGGGTTCGGAGATACGCAGTATTTT. Translation: CASSLGTSGFGDTQYF.

This chain links TRBV5-4 with TRBJ1-1; TRBD1 is a possible D gene (6 bases). The CDR3 extends over 15 amino acids. Looked up from germline, CDR1 is SGHNT and CDR2 is YYREEE (reference sequence). Between the trimmed V and J ends, which lost 5 bases and 3 bases, there was a span of 17 bases. CDR3 in DNA: TGTGCCAGCAGGGAAGGGAGGGGGGAATACACTGAAGCTTTCTTT. Residues: CASREGRGEYTEAFF. The full variable domain, in which reference TRBV5-4 and TRBJ1-1 provide the parts outside the CDR3, is ETGVTQSPTHLIKTRGQQVTLRCSSQSGHNTVSWYQQALGQGPQFIFQYYREEENGRGNFPPRFSGLQFPNYSSELNVNALELDDSALYLCASREGRGEYTEAFFGQGTRLTVV.

The chain has TRBV7-3 and TRBJ2-3; the D gene is possibly TRBD2 (5 bases). V was shortened by 2 bases and J by 0 bases, with 9 bases between the two germline ends. Germline values: CDR1 SGHTA, CDR2 FQGTGA. The CDR3 extends over 15 amino acids. The CDR3 nucleotides are TGTGCCAGCAGCTTAGCGGAGGATAGCACAGATACGCAGTATTTT. Translating gives CASSLAEDSTDTQYF. Full variable domain (remainder filled in from reference TRBV7-3 and TRBJ2-3): GAGVSQTPSNKVTEKGKYVELRCDPISGHTALYWYRQSLGQGPEFLIYFQGTGAADDSGLPNDRFFAVRPEGSVSTLKIQRTERGDSAVYLCASSLAEDSTDTQYFGPGTRLTVL.

J is TRBJ2-7 and V is TRBV5-1, with 7 bases matching TRBD2. V trimming: 0 bases; J trimming: 6 bases; junction bases outside the gene matches: 6. The CDR3 totals 14 residues. Germline V gene data show CDR1 as SGHRS and CDR2 as YFSETQ. For the CDR3, the DNA is TGCGCCAGCAGCTTGGCTGGGGAGGGGCGCGAGCAGTACTTC. This sequence encodes CASSLAGEGREQYF.

This chain links TRBV25-1 with TRBJ2-5, with TRBD1 as a possible D gene (6 bases). The CDR3 contains 13 residues. CDR1 is MGHDK, CDR2 SYGVNS, per germline. V lost 2 bases and J 5 bases, leaving 9 bases between the germline ends. CDR3 nucleotide sequence: TGTGCCAGCAGTGAAGGGGGCTGGGAGACCCAGTACTTC. Residues: CASSEGGWETQYF.

The V and J genes are TRBV27 and TRBJ2-5; the D gene is possibly TRBD1 (6 bases). Trimming took 5 bases from V and 5 from J, leaving 18 bases between them. The CDR3 spans 15 residues. Germline CDR1 and CDR2: MNHEY and SMNVEV (reference sequence). CDR3: CASSTYRLTGETQYF. CDR3 coding DNA: TGTGCCAGCAGTACCTACAGACTCACAGGGGAGACCCAGTACTTC.

The V and J genes are TRBV21-1 and TRBJ2-7; no DNA check was done on the table's D call, TRBD1. TRBV21-1 is noted as a pseudogene. This CDR3 has 21 residues. The CDR3 sequence is CASSKAFYRGQVLWWSYEQYF. In nucleotides, the CDR3 is TGTGCCAGCAGCAAGGCTTTCTACAGGGGGCAGGTTTTATGGTGGAGCTACGAGCAGTACTTC.

J is TRBJ1-1 and V is TRBV11-2; D gene unclear. The V end lost 2 bases, the J end lost 3 bases, and 7 bases lay between the germline ends. The CDR3 spans 13 residues. CDR1 and CDR2 (germline): SGHAT, FQNNGV. CDR3 in DNA: TGTGCCAGCAGCTTAATCCTGGACACTGAAGCTTTCTTT. This codes for CASSLILDTEAFF.

The CDR3 DNA is TGTGCCAGCAGCGGGTGGGACCGAAGTAACAGGGGCTACACCTTC. Protein: CASSGWDRSNRGYTF. The rearrangement joins TRBV7-6 to TRBJ1-2; possible D gene TRBD1, 5 bases. CDR3 length equals 15 residues. Germline loops: CDR1 SGHVS, CDR2 FNYEAQ. Trimming shortened V by 5 bases and J by 8 bases, and 21 bases separated the two germline ends.

The chain uses TRBV7-6 and TRBJ2-1, with D possibly matching TRBD2 (6 bases). Trimming shortened V by 1 base and J by 2 bases, and 12 bases separated the two germline ends. This CDR3 is built from 16 residues. The germline gives CDR1 SGHVS, CDR2 FNYEAQ. CDR3: CASSLGLAKTYNEQFF. Here the CDR3 DNA reads TGTGCCAGCAGCTTAGGTCTAGCGAAAACCTACAATGAGCAGTTCTTC.

This clone was observed a single time. The chain is built from TRBV27 and TRBJ1-4; possible D gene TRBD1, 5 bases. Germline loops: CDR1 MNHEY, CDR2 SMNVEV (reference sequence). This CDR3 is built from 15 residues. Trimming stripped 7 bases from V and 2 bases from J, with 14 bases between. CDR3 sequence reads: CASKKGRGTNEKLFF. CDR3 nucleotides: TGTGCCAGCAAAAAGGGGAGGGGTACTAATGAAAAACTGTTTTTT.

The gene calls are TRBV14 and TRBJ1-6, with 7 bases fitting TRBD1. V dropped 4 bases and J dropped 12; count of bases not matched to a gene: 12. The CDR3 is made up of 15 amino acids. Germline CDR1 is SGHDN and CDR2 is FVKESK. The CDR3 DNA reads TGTGCCAGCAGCCGCGTAGGGGGCGGGGGCGGACCCCTCCACTTT. This gives the protein CASSRVGGGGGPLHF.

The rearrangement joins TRBV10-2 to TRBJ1-2; 8 bases match TRBD1. With 5 bases clipped from V and 3 bases from J, the junction kept 5 bases outside the gene matches. Germline V gene sequence: CDR1 WSHSY, CDR2 SAAADI. This CDR3 has 14 amino acids. CDR3 bases: TGCGCCAGCAGTAAACCGGGACAGGACTATGGCTACACCTTC. Its translation: CASSKPGQDYGYTF.

The chain joins TRBV11-3 to TRBJ2-6; 11 positions agree with TRBD1. Trimming at V came to 4 bases and at J to 0 bases, leaving 5 bases not matched to a gene. Per the germline V gene, CDR1 is SGHNT and CDR2 is YENEEA. The CDR3 is made up of 18 amino acids. CDR3 in DNA: TGTGCCAGCAGCTCCGGGACAGGGGGTTTCTCTGGGGCCAACGTCCTGACTTTC. Protein: CASSSGTGGFSGANVLTF.

The gene calls are TRBV2 and TRBJ1-2, with a tentative D call TRBD1 (5 bases). The CDR3 is 13 residues long. Germline CDR1 SNHLY, CDR2 FYNNEI. Deletions cut 8 bases from V and 2 bases from J, with 12 bases between. The CDR3 reads CASLYRDNYGYTF. DNA for the CDR3: TGTGCCAGCCTTTACCGGGACAACTATGGCTACACCTTC.

The genes are TRBV19 and TRBJ2-1; D gene unclear. V was pared by 1 base and J by 3 bases, with 13 bases between. Germline values: CDR1 LNHDA, CDR2 SQIVND (reference sequence). The CDR3 is 16 residues long. The CDR3 region has the DNA TGTGCCAGTAGTATAGTACAACAGCTTCTCTACAATGAGCAGTTCTTC. It is translated as CASSIVQQLLYNEQFF.